A single sample is the source of the 7 T cell receptor beta chains below, sequenced in a study of beta chain features in type 1 diabetes. Of the isolated RNA, all was reverse transcribed, and so the sequenced material was expressed TCRB transcripts. Only in-frame clones appear in the TCRdb table, and some are missing; sequencing was by immunoSEQ multiplex PCR. The sample yields under 300,000 clones, about 30% seen once. Sequencing was done on a sample of central memory CD4+ T cells from blood. These receptors came from a man aged 30 to 39 in good health.

The V call is TRBV6-1, the J call TRBJ2-7; no definite D call. Trimming left V 4 bases short and J 5 bases short, with 9 bases between. The CDR3 spans 12 residues. Per the germline V gene, CDR1 is MNHNS and CDR2 is SASEGT. The CDR3 DNA reads as TGTGCCAGCAGTGCTCGTCAGGACGAGCAGTACTTC. Translation gives CASSARQDEQYF.

About this clone itself: The sample has other DNA sequences that encode this CDR3 too. For the CDR3, the DNA is TGTGCCAGCTCACCACCGACAGGGTTGGACACCGGGGAGCTGTTTTTT. It specifies CASSPPTGLDTGELFF. This chain connects TRBV18 to TRBJ2-2; 7 bases are shared with TRBD1. The CDR3 extends over 16 amino acids. Per the germline V gene, CDR1 is KGHSH and CDR2 is LQKENI. V shed 0 bases, J shed 3 bases, and the junction held 4 bases outside the gene matches.

The CDR3 nucleotides are TGTGCCAGCAGCTTAGACGGAGAGACCCAGTACTTC. The encoded protein is CASSLDGETQYF. The chain joins TRBV7-8 to TRBJ2-5; no firm D call. This CDR3 has 12 amino acids. In germline, CDR1 is SGHVS, CDR2 FQNEAQ. V lost 1 base and J 4 bases, leaving 4 bases between the germline ends.

The sample holds a few counts of this clone. The chain couples TRBV9 to TRBJ2-7; D may be TRBD1 (5 bases). Trimming took 3 bases from V and 5 from J, leaving 12 bases between them. This CDR3 is 13 amino acids long. CDR1 is SGDLS, CDR2 YYNGEE, per germline. CDR3 loop: CASSGAAGHEQYF. CDR3 coding DNA: TGTGCCAGCAGCGGAGCAGCAGGGCACGAGCAGTACTTC.

This clone was seen a handful of times. This chain links TRBV14 with TRBJ2-5; weak D call: TRBD1 (5 bases). The germline CDR1 and CDR2 sequences are SGHDN and FVKESK. CDR3 length equals 11 residues. The CDR3 reads CERKGQETQYF. The CDR3 DNA sequence: TGTGAAAGAAAGGGGCAAGAGACCCAGTACTTC.

This chain uses TRBV2 with TRBJ2-2; D remains ambiguous. Deletions cut 2 bases from V and 3 bases from J, with 10 bases between. The CDR3 totals 15 residues. The germline V gene encodes CDR1 SNHLY and CDR2 FYNNEI. The CDR3 region has the DNA TGTGCCAGCAGTGAATCCCCCGGGCACACCGGGGAGCTGTTTTTT. Its translation is CASSESPGHTGELFF. Filled out from reference TRBV2 and TRBJ2-2, the complete variable domain reads EPEVTQTPSHQVTQMGQEVILRCVPISNHLYFYWYRQILGQKVEFLVSFYNNEISEKSEIFDDQFSVERPDGSNFTLKIRSTKLEDSAMYFCASSESPGHTGELFFGEGSRLTVL.

This chain joins TRBV29-1 and TRBJ2-7; 7 positions match TRBD2. Germline CDR1 SQVTM, CDR2 ANQGSEA. CDR3 length: 14 residues. With V trimmed by 5 bases and J by 6 bases, 13 bases remained unmatched. The DNA of the CDR3 is TGCAGCGTTAACGCAGCGGGGTTTTCGGGCGAGCAGTACTTC. Translating it yields CSVNAAGFSGEQYF.